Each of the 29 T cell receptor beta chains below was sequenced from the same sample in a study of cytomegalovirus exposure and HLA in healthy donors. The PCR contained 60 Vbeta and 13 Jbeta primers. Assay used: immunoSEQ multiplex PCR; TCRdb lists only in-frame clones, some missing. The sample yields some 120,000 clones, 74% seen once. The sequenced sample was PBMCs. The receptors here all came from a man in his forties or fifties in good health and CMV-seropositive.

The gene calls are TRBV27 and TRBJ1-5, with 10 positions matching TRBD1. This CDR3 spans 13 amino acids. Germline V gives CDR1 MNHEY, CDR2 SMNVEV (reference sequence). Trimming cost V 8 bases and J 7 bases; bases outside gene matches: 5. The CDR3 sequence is CASRDRGWQPQHF. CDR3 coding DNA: TGTGCCAGCCGGGACAGGGGATGGCAGCCCCAGCATTTT.

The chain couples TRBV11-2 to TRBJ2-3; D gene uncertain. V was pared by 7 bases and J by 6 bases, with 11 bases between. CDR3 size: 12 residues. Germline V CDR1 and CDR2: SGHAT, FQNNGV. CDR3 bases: TGTGCCAGCACCTACTACTACGATACGCAGTATTTT. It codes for CASTYYYDTQYF.

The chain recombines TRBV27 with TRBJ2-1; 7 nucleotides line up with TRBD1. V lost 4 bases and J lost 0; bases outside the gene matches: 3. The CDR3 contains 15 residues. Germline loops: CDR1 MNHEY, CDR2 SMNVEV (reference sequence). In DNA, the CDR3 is TGTGCCAGCAGTTCACAGGGGATCTCCTACAATGAGCAGTTCTTC. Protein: CASSSQGISYNEQFF.

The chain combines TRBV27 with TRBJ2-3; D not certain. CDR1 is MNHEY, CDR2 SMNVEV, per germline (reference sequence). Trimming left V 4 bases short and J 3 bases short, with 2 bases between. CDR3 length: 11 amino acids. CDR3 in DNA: TGTGCCAGCAGTTCAACAGATACGCAGTATTTT. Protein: CASSSTDTQYF.

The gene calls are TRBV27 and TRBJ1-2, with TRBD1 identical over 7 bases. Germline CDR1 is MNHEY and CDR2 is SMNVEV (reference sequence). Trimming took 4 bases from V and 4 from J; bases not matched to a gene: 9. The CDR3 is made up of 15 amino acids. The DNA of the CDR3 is TGTGCCAGCAGTTCCCCCGCAGGGGGGCCCTATGGCTACACCTTC. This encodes CASSSPAGGPYGYTF.

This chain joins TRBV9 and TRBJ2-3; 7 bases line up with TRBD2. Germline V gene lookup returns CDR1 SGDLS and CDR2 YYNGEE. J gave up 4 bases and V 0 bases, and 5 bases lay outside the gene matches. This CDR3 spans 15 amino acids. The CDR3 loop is CASSVVSRGADTQYF. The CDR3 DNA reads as TGTGCCAGCAGCGTAGTGAGCCGGGGGGCAGATACGCAGTATTTT.

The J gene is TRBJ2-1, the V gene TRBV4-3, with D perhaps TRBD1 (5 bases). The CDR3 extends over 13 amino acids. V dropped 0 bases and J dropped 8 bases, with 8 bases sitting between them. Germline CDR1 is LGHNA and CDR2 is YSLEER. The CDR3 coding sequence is TGCGCCAGCAGCCAAGAGGGCAGGGATGAGCAGTTCTTC. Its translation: CASSQEGRDEQFF.

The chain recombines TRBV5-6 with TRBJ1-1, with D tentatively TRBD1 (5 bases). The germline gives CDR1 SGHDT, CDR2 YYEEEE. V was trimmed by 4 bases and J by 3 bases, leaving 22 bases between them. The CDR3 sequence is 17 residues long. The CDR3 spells CASSPARAMGWHTEAFF. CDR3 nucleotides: TGTGCCAGCAGCCCTGCCAGGGCCATGGGCTGGCACACTGAAGCTTTCTTT. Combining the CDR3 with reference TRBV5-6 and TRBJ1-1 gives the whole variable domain DAGVTQSPTHLIKTRGQQVTLRCSPKSGHDTVSWYQQALGQGPQFIFQYYEEEERQRGNFPDRFSGHQFPNYSSELNVNALLLGDSALYLCASSPARAMGWHTEAFFGQGTRLTVV.

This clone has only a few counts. CDR3 nucleotides: TGCGCCAGCAGCTTGGACGGGACTAGCACAGATACGCAGTATTTT. Its protein is CASSLDGTSTDTQYF. This chain connects TRBV5-1 to TRBJ2-3, with a tentative D call TRBD2 (6 bases). V gave up 0 bases and J gave up 0 bases, with 8 bases separating them. This CDR3 is 15 amino acids long. Germline CDR1 is SGHRS and CDR2 is YFSETQ.

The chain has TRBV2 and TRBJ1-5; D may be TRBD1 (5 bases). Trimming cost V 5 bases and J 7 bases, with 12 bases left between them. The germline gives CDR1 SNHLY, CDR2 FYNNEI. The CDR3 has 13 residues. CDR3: CASSLVQAQPQHF. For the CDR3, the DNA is TGTGCCAGCAGTTTGGTACAGGCGCAGCCCCAGCATTTT.

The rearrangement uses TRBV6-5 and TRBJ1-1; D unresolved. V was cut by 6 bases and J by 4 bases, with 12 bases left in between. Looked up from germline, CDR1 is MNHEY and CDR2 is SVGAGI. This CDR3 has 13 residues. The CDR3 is CASSRAEGTEAFF. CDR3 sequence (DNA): TGTGCCAGCAGCCGGGCCGAGGGCACTGAAGCTTTCTTT.

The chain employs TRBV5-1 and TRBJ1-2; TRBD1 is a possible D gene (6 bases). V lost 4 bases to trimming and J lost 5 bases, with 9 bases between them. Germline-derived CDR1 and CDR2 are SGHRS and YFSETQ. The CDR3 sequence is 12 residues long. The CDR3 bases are TGCGCCAGCAGCGTAACAGGGTATGGCTACACCTTC. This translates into CASSVTGYGYTF.

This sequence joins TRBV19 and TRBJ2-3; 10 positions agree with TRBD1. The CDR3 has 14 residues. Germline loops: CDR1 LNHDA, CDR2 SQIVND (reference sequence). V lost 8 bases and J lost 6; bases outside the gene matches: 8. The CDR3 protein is CASSDRGHTDTQYF. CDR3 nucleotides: TGTGCCAGTTCCGACAGGGGGCACACGGATACGCAGTATTTT.

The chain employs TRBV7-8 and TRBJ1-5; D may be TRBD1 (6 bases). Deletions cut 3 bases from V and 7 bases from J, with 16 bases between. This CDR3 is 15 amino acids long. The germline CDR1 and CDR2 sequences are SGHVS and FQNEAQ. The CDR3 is CASSLGTHGDQPQHF. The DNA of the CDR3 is TGTGCCAGCAGCTTGGGGACACATGGGGACCAGCCCCAGCATTTT.

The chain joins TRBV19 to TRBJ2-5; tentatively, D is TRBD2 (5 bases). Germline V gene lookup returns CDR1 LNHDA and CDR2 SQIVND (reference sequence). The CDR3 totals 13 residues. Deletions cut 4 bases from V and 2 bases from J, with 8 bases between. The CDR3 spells CASSTGWQETQYF. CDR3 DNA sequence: TGTGCCAGTAGTACGGGGTGGCAAGAGACCCAGTACTTC.

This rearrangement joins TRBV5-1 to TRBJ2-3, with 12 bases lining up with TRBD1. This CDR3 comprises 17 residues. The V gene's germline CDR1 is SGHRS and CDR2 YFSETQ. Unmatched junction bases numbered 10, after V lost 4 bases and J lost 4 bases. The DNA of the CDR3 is TGCGCCAGCAGCCAAAACCCCGGGACAGGGGGCGCAGATACGCAGTATTTT. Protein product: CASSQNPGTGGADTQYF.

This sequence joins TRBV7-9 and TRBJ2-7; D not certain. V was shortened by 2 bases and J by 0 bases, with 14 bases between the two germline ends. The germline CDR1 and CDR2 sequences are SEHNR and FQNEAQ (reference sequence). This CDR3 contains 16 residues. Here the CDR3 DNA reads TGTGCCAGCAGCTTATTCTCCCTGTCGAGCTCCTACGAGCAGTACTTC. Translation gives CASSLFSLSSSYEQYF.

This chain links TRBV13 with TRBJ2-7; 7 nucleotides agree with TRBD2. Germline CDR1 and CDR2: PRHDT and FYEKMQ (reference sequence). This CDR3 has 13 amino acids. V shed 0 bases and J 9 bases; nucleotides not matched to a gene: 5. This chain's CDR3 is CASSLGGGRVQYF. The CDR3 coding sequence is TGTGCCAGCAGCTTAGGCGGCGGGAGAGTGCAGTACTTC. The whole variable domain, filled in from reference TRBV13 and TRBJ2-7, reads AAGVIQSPRHLIKEKRETATLKCYPIPRHDTVYWYQQGPGQDPQFLISFYEKMQSDKGSIPDRFSAQQFSDYHSELNMSSLELGDSALYFCASSLGGGRVQYFGPGTRLTVT.

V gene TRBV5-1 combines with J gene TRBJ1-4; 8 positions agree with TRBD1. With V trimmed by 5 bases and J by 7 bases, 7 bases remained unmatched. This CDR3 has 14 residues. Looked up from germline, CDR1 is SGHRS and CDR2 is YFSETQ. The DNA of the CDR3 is TGCGCCAGCAGTTTAGACAGGGGACGTGAAAAACTGTTTTTT. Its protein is CASSLDRGREKLFF.

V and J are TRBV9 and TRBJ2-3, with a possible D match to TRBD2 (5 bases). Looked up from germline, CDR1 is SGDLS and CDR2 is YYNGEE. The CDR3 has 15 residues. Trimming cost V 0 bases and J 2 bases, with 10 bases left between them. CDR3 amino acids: CASSVGAGNTDTQYF. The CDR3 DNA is TGTGCCAGCAGCGTAGGGGCGGGTAACACAGATACGCAGTATTTT.

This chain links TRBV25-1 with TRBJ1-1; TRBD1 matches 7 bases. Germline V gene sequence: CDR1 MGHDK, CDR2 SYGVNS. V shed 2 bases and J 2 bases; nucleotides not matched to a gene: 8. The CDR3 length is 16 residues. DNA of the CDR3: TGTGCCAGCAGTGAACTTCCCGGGACAGAAAACACTGAAGCTTTCTTT. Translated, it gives CASSELPGTENTEAFF.

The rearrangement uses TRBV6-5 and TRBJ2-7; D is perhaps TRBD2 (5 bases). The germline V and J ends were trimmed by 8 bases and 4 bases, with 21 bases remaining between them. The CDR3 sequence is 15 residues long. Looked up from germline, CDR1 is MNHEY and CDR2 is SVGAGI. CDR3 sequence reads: CASGPFTRLAYEQYF. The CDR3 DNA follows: TGTGCCAGCGGACCATTCACTCGGCTAGCATACGAGCAGTACTTC.

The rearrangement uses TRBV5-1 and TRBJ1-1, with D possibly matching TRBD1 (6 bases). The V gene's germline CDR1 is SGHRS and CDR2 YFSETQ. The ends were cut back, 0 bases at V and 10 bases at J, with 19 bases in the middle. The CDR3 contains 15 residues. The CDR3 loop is CASSLEDRGGRGAFF. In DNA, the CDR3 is TGCGCCAGCAGCTTGGAAGATCGGGGGGGGCGCGGAGCTTTCTTT.

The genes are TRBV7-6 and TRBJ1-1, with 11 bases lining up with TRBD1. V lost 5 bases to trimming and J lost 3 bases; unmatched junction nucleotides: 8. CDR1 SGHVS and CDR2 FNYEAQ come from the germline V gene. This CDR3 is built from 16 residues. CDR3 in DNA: TGTGCCAGCAGCCATAGGACAGGGGGCGCCGACACTGAAGCTTTCTTT. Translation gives CASSHRTGGADTEAFF.

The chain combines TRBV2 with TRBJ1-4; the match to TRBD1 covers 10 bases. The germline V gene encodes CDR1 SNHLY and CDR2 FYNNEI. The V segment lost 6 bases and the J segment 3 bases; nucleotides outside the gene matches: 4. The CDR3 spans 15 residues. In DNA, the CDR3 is TGTGCCAGCAGGAGGGACAGGGGTCCTAATGAAAAACTGTTTTTT. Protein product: CASRRDRGPNEKLFF.

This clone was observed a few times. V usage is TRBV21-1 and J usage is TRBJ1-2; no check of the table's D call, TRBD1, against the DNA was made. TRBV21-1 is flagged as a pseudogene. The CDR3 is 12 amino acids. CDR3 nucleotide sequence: TGTGCCAGCAGGGGGCAGGAGACTGGCTACACCTTC. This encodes CASRGQETGYTF.

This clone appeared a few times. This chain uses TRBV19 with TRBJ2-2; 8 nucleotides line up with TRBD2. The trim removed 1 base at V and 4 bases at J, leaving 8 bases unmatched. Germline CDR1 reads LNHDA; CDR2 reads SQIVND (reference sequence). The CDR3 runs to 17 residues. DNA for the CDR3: TGTGCCAGTAGTATAGCCCCTTTGCGGGGGGTCACCGGGGAGCTGTTTTTT. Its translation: CASSIAPLRGVTGELFF.

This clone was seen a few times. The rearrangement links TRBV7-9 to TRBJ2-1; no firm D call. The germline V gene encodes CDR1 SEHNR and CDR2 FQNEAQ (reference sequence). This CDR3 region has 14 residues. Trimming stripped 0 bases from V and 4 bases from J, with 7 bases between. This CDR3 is CASSLASGYNEQFF. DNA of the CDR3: TGTGCCAGCAGCTTAGCGTCCGGGTACAATGAGCAGTTCTTC.

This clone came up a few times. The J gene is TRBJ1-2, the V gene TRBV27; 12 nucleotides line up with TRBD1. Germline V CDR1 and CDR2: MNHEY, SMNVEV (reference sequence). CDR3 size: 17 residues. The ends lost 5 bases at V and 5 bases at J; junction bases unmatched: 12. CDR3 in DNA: TGTGCCAGCAGTCCGCCGGGACAGGGGGCGCGGGGGTATGGCTACACCTTC. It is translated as CASSPPGQGARGYGYTF.